This is a list of T cell receptor beta chains from one sample in a study of beta chain features in type 1 diabetes. The assay was immunoSEQ multiplex PCR, and TCRdb's table has in-frame clones only and misses some. The sample carries roughly 450,000 clones, about 15% recorded once. What was sequenced was naive CD4+ T cells from blood. Source of these receptors: a man aged 30 to 39 in good health. Each CDR3 is given with its conserved first and last residue. Each record gives: clone size, CDR3 length, J gene, D gene, V gene, CDR3 protein, CDR3 DNA. The D gene is left open where the match is weak. The size entry is marked missing in some rows and otherwise reads once, few, many or a size class.

- 15 TRBJ2-7 TRBD2 TRBV29-1 CSVGGGLQNMYEQYF TGCAGCGTTGGGGGAGGGCTTCAAAATATGTACGAGCAGTACTTC
- 14 TRBJ1-2 TRBD1 TRBV5-1 CASSLDRGSYGYTF TGCGCCAGCAGCTTAGACAGGGGTTCTTATGGCTACACCTTC
few 14 TRBJ2-2 - TRBV4-3 CASSLDAGTGELFF TGCGCCAGCAGCTTAGATGCGGGCACCGGGGAGCTGTTTTTT
- 15 TRBJ2-2 - TRBV15 CATSRVGGLNRELFF TGTGCCACCAGCAGAGTGGGGGGTCTTAATCGGGAGCTGTTTTTT
few 16 TRBJ2-1 - TRBV5-4 CASSLATASSYNEQFF TGTGCCAGCAGCTTGGCGACTGCAAGCTCCTACAATGAGCAGTTCTTC
- 15 TRBJ2-5 - TRBV4-3 CASSQDNGRQETQYF TGCGCCAGCAGCCAAGATAACGGCAGACAAGAGACCCAGTACTTC
few 14 TRBJ2-4 - TRBV25-1 CASSDTGPKNIQYF TGTGCCAGCAGTGACACAGGTCCCAAAAACATTCAGTACTTC
- 11 TRBJ2-5 - TRBV20-1 CSARNKETQYF TGCAGTGCTAGAAACAAAGAGACCCAGTACTTC
- 15 TRBJ2-5 TRBD1 TRBV5-1 CASNDRATVGETQYF TGCGCCAGCAACGACAGGGCGACTGTAGGGGAGACCCAGTACTTC
few 14 TRBJ2-1 TRBD2 TRBV14 CASSQVSAGGQQFF TGTGCCAGCAGCCAAGTTTCAGCGGGGGGACAGCAGTTCTTC
few 16 TRBJ2-1 TRBD1 TRBV28 CASSLFGQGRYNEQFF TGTGCCAGCAGTTTATTCGGACAGGGGAGGTACAATGAGCAGTTCTTC
few 15 TRBJ2-2 TRBD1 TRBV25-1 CASGRDRGRGGELFF TGTGCCAGCGGCCGGGACAGGGGGCGCGGCGGGGAGCTGTTTTTT
few 16 TRBJ2-1 TRBD2 TRBV29-1 CSVDFLLAEKGNEQFF TGCAGCGTTGATTTTCTACTAGCGGAAAAAGGCAATGAGCAGTTCTTC
few 16 TRBJ2-2 TRBD2 TRBV4-3 CASSQVEAGWAGELFF TGCGCCAGCAGCCAAGTAGAAGCGGGGTGGGCCGGGGAGCTGTTTTTT
once 15 TRBJ2-3 TRBD2 TRBV30 CAWTIAGRGEDTQYF TGTGCCTGGACCATAGCGGGTCGGGGGGAGGATACGCAGTATTTT
- 17 TRBJ2-7 - TRBV4-2 CASSQDADGGPSYEQYF TGTGCCAGCAGCCAAGATGCAGACGGGGGCCCGTCCTACGAGCAGTACTTC
few 16 TRBJ2-3 - TRBV7-9 CASSSYIRPESDTQYF TGTGCCAGCAGCTCTTACATCCGGCCGGAGTCAGATACGCAGTATTTT
- 14 TRBJ2-5 - TRBV7-9 CASSRGQPQETQYF TGTGCCAGCAGCCGCGGACAGCCCCAAGAGACCCAGTACTTC
- 14 TRBJ2-4 - TRBV14 CASSQQWSKNIQYF TGTGCCAGCAGCCAACAGTGGAGCAAAAACATTCAGTACTTC
few 16 TRBJ2-1 - TRBV5-4 CASSLGAGGTYNEQFF TGTGCCAGCAGCTTGGGGGCGGGCGGGACCTACAATGAGCAGTTCTTC
few 14 TRBJ1-1 TRBD1 TRBV29-1 CSVAPPGGRTEAFF TGCAGCGTGGCCCCCCCAGGGGGCCGGACTGAAGCTTTCTTT
- 14 TRBJ1-3 - TRBV30 CAWTGGETGNTIYF TGTGCCTGGACTGGGGGGGAAACTGGAAACACCATATATTTT
few 14 TRBJ1-1 - TRBV6-5 CASSSHGPNTEAFF TGTGCCAGCAGTTCCCACGGACCGAACACTGAAGCTTTCTTT
few 14 TRBJ2-5 - TRBV7-3 CASSLIGGQETQYF TGTGCCAGCAGCTTAATTGGGGGCCAAGAGACCCAGTACTTC
few 15 TRBJ2-1 TRBD1 TRBV30 CAWSVRQGAGNEQFF TGTGCCTGGAGTGTCCGGCAGGGGGCAGGAAATGAGCAGTTCTTC
few 15 TRBJ1-2 TRBD1 TRBV2 CASSKGQGTRGGYTF TGTGCCAGCAGTAAGGGACAGGGGACACGCGGTGGCTACACCTTC
- 12 TRBJ2-7 - TRBV5-6 CASSPGGYEQYF TGTGCCAGCAGCCCTGGGGGTTACGAGCAGTACTTC
few 16 TRBJ2-6 TRBD1 TRBV4-3 CASSHGQVLGANVLTF TGCGCCAGCAGCCACGGACAGGTGCTGGGGGCCAACGTCCTGACTTTC
- 17 TRBJ2-3 - TRBV2 CASSEATERTYTDTQYF TGTGCCAGCAGTGAAGCTACCGAGCGGACGTACACAGATACGCAGTATTTT
- 16 TRBJ2-1 TRBD2 TRBV9 CASSPRRLAGVLEQFF TGTGCCAGCAGCCCCAGAAGACTAGCGGGAGTACTTGAGCAGTTCTTC
- 12 TRBJ1-2 - TRBV7-9 CASSQAAYGYTF TGTGCCAGCAGCCAAGCAGCCTATGGCTACACCTTC